The following is a T cell receptor beta chain sequence with its context. Antigen: not known. The entry originates in a study of T cells expressing NK-cell markers. Study in general: Out of eight donors sequenced, seven tested HCMV-seropositive and the remaining one seronegative. Broader study findings: The study found dominant NKG2C+ clonotypes at roughly 1.0-8% of CD8+ T cells in five or six donors.

CDR3 length: 15 residues. It was by 5'RACE template switching with UMIs that TCR beta cDNA was made. Following a re-call of the 5' RACE reads, TCRdb has one entry per CDR3 protein and lacks DNA. The table for this sample gives 400,000 to 450,000 distinct CDR3 sequences. The V call is TRBV12-3 or TRBV12-4, the J call TRBJ1-5; there is no DNA to check the TCRdb D call of TRBD1. This clonotype originated in a woman between 18 and 70 years old in good health. Material: blood T cells: a sorted CD56 or NKG2C T cell subset, CD4+ or CD8+ T cells, or bulk PBMC T cells (not recorded which). The CDR3 loop reads CASSRAGTGDQPQHF.